These 12 T cell receptor beta chains were all obtained from the same sample, sequenced in a study of PD-1 blockade in classical Hodgkin lymphoma. Each patient relapsed following autologous stem cell transplantation, and prior brentuximab vedotin exposure differed. Magnetic negative selection was used to purify CD4+ T cells from PBMCs that had been thawed. Sequenced by immunoSEQ multiplex PCR; TCRdb stores in-frame clones only, minus some. The table records 6,000 to 9,500 clones, 70% to 80% of them present only once. Material: CD4+ T cells from blood, obtained at baseline. The receptors were gathered from a human donor with classical Hodgkin lymphoma.

The chain employs TRBV28 and TRBJ2-1, with D unresolved. CDR1 MDHEN and CDR2 SYDVKM come from the germline V gene. This CDR3 is built from 15 residues. The ends were cut back, 3 bases at V and 4 bases at J, with 13 bases in the middle. The CDR3 nucleotides read TGTGCCAGCAGTTTTAGGAGAGGTGCATACAATGAGCAGTTCTTC. It is translated as CASSFRRGAYNEQFF.

The chain employs TRBV7-8 and TRBJ2-7, with TRBD2 matching over 8 bases. This CDR3 contains 15 residues. Unmatched junction bases numbered 6, after V lost 2 bases and J lost 3 bases. CDR1 is SGHVS and CDR2 is FQNEAQ in the germline V gene. CDR3 amino acids: CASSLTSGIHYEQYF. The CDR3 nucleotides read TGTGCCAGCAGCTTAACTAGCGGAATACACTACGAGCAGTACTTC.

The chain joins TRBV14 to TRBJ2-3; D unresolved. Germline V gives CDR1 SGHDN, CDR2 FVKESK. The CDR3 runs 15 residues. V was pared by 1 base and J by 5 bases, with 13 bases between. In DNA form, the CDR3 reads TGTGCCAGCAGCCAAGGAGGAAACTCCCAAGATACGCAGTATTTT. Residues: CASSQGGNSQDTQYF.

The V and J genes are TRBV19 and TRBJ2-5, with D perhaps matching TRBD1 (5 bases). Germline V CDR1 and CDR2: LNHDA, SQIVND (reference sequence). The V and J ends lost 2 bases and 2 bases respectively, with 9 bases between them. CDR3 length equals 14 residues. DNA of the CDR3: TGTGCCAGTAGTATAAGGGGCTCTCAAGAGACCCAGTACTTC. It codes for CASSIRGSQETQYF.

V gene TRBV11-2 combines with J gene TRBJ2-3; D is unclear. Trimming stripped 4 bases from V and 4 bases from J, with 15 bases between. Germline V lookup: CDR1 SGHAT, CDR2 FQNNGV. This CDR3 is 15 amino acids long. As DNA, the CDR3 is TGTGCCAGCAGCTCGAGCGTGGCACCCTCAGATACGCAGTATTTT. Translating it yields CASSSSVAPSDTQYF.

This rearrangement joins TRBV6-5 to TRBJ1-4; a weak D match, TRBD1 (6 bases). This CDR3 contains 15 residues. Trimming shortened V by 0 bases and J by 7 bases, and 12 bases separated the two germline ends. Germline CDR1 reads MNHEY; CDR2 reads SVGAGI. CDR3 region: CASSYSWGPGEKLFF. The CDR3 nucleotides read TGTGCCAGCAGTTACTCATGGGGGCCTGGTGAAAAACTGTTTTTT.

The chain joins TRBV5-4 to TRBJ2-3, with 7 bases aligning to TRBD2. Germline CDR1 SGHNT, CDR2 YYREEE (reference sequence). V was pared by 3 bases and J by 0 bases, with 4 bases of the junction left unmatched. The CDR3 is 15 residues long. The chain's CDR3 is CASSSGGQSTDTQYF. DNA for the CDR3: TGTGCCAGCAGCTCGGGGGGTCAAAGCACAGATACGCAGTATTTT.

The chain employs TRBV4-3 and TRBJ2-3; 9 bases line up with TRBD2. The trim removed 6 bases at V and 5 bases at J, leaving 9 bases unmatched. The CDR3 loop spans 15 amino acids. Per germline, CDR1 LGHNA and CDR2 YSLEER. The CDR3 sequence: CASRQTSGPRDTQYF. CDR3 coding DNA: TGCGCCAGCAGGCAAACTAGCGGGCCTCGAGATACGCAGTATTTT.

This clone has more than one count but fewer than ten. V gene TRBV30 combines with J gene TRBJ1-1; 8 nucleotides align to TRBD1. The V and J ends lost 4 bases and 0 bases, in that order; junction bases with no gene match: 7. The CDR3 is made up of 15 amino acids. CDR1 is GTSNPN and CDR2 is SVGIG in the germline V gene (reference sequence). The CDR3 protein is CAWNSRGLVNTEAFF. In DNA form, the CDR3 reads TGTGCCTGGAATTCCAGGGGGCTGGTGAACACTGAAGCTTTCTTT.

This clone came up once. This chain connects TRBV9 to TRBJ2-1, with 8 bases fitting TRBD2. From germline, CDR1 is SGDLS and CDR2 YYNGEE. This CDR3 spans 18 amino acids. V lost 3 bases, J lost 2 bases, and 13 bases stayed unmatched. In DNA, the CDR3 is TGTGCCAGCAGCGGGACTAGCTCACGGCAGCGCCCCTACAATGAGCAGTTCTTC. It translates to CASSGTSSRQRPYNEQFF. Full variable domain (outside the CDR3, taken from reference TRBV9 and TRBJ2-1): DSGVTQTPKHLITATGQRVTLRCSPRSGDLSVYWYQQSLDQGLQFLIQYYNGEERAKGNILERFSAQQFPDLHSELNLSSLELGDSALYFCASSGTSSRQRPYNEQFFGPGTRLTVL.

The CDR3 DNA follows: TGTGCCAGCAGCTTAGCGGCCGTGATTACCGGGGAGCTGTTTTTT. As protein: CASSLAAVITGELFF. The V and J genes are TRBV7-2 and TRBJ2-2; no clear D gene. The CDR3 runs to 15 residues. Trimming removed 0 bases at V and 5 bases at J, with 10 bases between. CDR1 is SGHTA, CDR2 FQGNSA, per germline.

The chain links TRBV10-3 to TRBJ2-3; 10 bases are shared with TRBD1. The CDR3 loop spans 14 amino acids. Per the germline V gene, CDR1 is ENHRY and CDR2 is SYGVKD. Trimming took 6 bases from V and 5 from J; bases not matched to a gene: 5. The CDR3 DNA reads as TGTGCCATCAGGGGGACAGGGGAACAAGATACGCAGTATTTT. Translation: CAIRGTGEQDTQYF.